The 20 T cell receptor beta chains reported below all come from one sample, sequenced in a study of T cells in Graves' hyperthyroidism and ophthalmopathy. There were TCR beta CDR3 regions amplified from RNA transcripts. TCR CDR3 regions were first amplified by RT-PCR with HTBI primers. One entry per CDR3 protein, called by TCRdb with MiXCR from the multiplex PCR reads. The sample has some 620,000 distinct CDR3 sequences, roughly 16% seen once. The sequenced sample was blood. The receptors were sampled from a woman younger than 45 with Graves' hyperthyroidism.

This clonotype was detected only a few times. The gene calls are TRBV14 and TRBJ2-1; TRBD2 matches at 7 bases. The CDR3 length is 15 residues. The ends lost 4 bases at V and 4 bases at J; junction bases unmatched: 7. Germline V gene data show CDR1 as SGHDN and CDR2 as FVKESK. CDR3 region: CASSPTLGGYNEQFF. For the CDR3, the DNA is TGTGCCAGCAGCCCAACGCTCGGGGGGTACAATGAGCAGTTCTTC.

This clonotype was detected ten times or more. The chain carries TRBV30 and TRBJ1-1; no firm D call. CDR1 GTSNPN and CDR2 SVGIG come from the germline V gene (reference sequence). The CDR3 covers 13 residues. Trimming stripped 0 bases from V and 2 bases from J, with 7 bases between. The CDR3 nucleotides read TGTGCCTGGAGTGTAATGGGAAACACTGAAGCTTTCTTT. It yields the protein CAWSVMGNTEAFF.

The chain joins TRBV6-2 or TRBV6-3 to TRBJ2-3; 8 bases agree with TRBD2. CDR3 length: 15 residues. J was trimmed by 2 bases and V by 7 bases; bases with no gene match: 8. In germline, CDR1 is MNHEY, CDR2 SVGEGT. The CDR3 region has the DNA TGTGCCAGCACCCCACTAGCGGAACACACAGATACGCAGTATTTT. It specifies CASTPLAEHTDTQYF.

In this sample, this clonotype turned up a few times. CDR3 in amino acids: CATSDTVLRPGQNTGELFF. The CDR3 DNA sequence: TGTGCCACCAGTGACACTGTTCTACGACCGGGACAGAACACCGGGGAGCTGTTTTTT. The chain carries TRBV24-1 and TRBJ2-2; D possibly corresponds to TRBD1 (6 bases). The CDR3 has 19 amino acids. V was pared by 4 bases and J by 1 base, with 21 bases between. Germline CDR1 KGHDR, CDR2 SFDVKD.

This clonotype was counted ten times or more. The rearrangement joins TRBV7-9 to TRBJ1-1; a weak D match, TRBD1 (5 bases). The germline CDR1 and CDR2 sequences are SEHNR and FQNEAQ (reference sequence). The ends were cut back, 3 bases at V and 4 bases at J, with 12 bases in the middle. The CDR3 is 14 amino acids. CDR3 residues: CASSLGGAGTEAFF. The CDR3 DNA follows: TGTGCCAGCAGCTTGGGAGGGGCAGGCACTGAAGCTTTCTTT.

Many counts were recorded for this clonotype. The chain uses TRBV11-3 and TRBJ1-3; no firm D call. Germline V gene data show CDR1 as SGHNT and CDR2 as YENEEA. This CDR3 contains 21 residues. The V and J ends lost 4 bases and 0 bases respectively, with 28 bases between them. CDR3 DNA sequence: TGTGCCAGCAGCTCCCCGAATTGGCCCGGTCCAGGTCGGGTCTCTGGAAACACCATATATTTT. This codes for CASSSPNWPGPGRVSGNTIYF.

This clonotype was seen only a few times. The chain employs TRBV6-1 and TRBJ1-6; D call uncertain. Germline V CDR1 and CDR2: MNHNS, SASEGT. The CDR3 has 13 residues. Trimming removed 7 bases at V and 7 bases at J, with 11 bases between. In nucleotides, the CDR3 is TGTGCCAGCACTCGGGCGGGGAATTCACCCCTCCACTTT. This encodes CASTRAGNSPLHF.

This clonotype was counted at least ten times. The genes are TRBV28 and TRBJ2-1; 8 bases are a match to TRBD2. V shed 10 bases, J shed 6 bases, and the junction held 14 bases outside the gene matches. This CDR3 has 15 residues. CDR1 is MDHEN and CDR2 is SYDVKM in the germline V gene. The CDR3 loop reads CATMRSGRNFNEQFF. DNA of the CDR3: TGTGCCACTATGAGAAGCGGGAGAAATTTCAATGAGCAGTTCTTC. Based on the CDR3 plus reference TRBV28 and TRBJ2-1, the full variable domain is DVKVTQSSRYLVKRTGEKVFLECVQDMDHENMFWYRQDPGLGLRLIYFSYDVKMKEKGDIPEGYSVSREKKERFSLILESASTNQTSMYLCATMRSGRNFNEQFFGPGTRLTVL.

Note on this clonotype: This may stem from a read error, because a much larger clone lies one nucleotide away. The gene calls are TRBV28 and TRBJ2-7, with TRBD2 as a possible D gene (7 bases). The CDR3 sequence is 17 residues long. Germline CDR1 and CDR2: MDHEN and SYDVKM. The CDR3, as DNA: TGTACCAGCAGTGAGCCCCCGGGGAGGGGGGGCAGGTACGAGCAGTACTTC. It codes for CTSSEPPGRGGRYEQYF.

This sequence joins TRBV12-5 and TRBJ1-3, with D unclear. The V and J ends lost 5 bases and 4 bases respectively, with 15 bases between them. Germline-derived CDR1 and CDR2 are LGHNT and FRNRAP. This CDR3 has 15 residues. The CDR3 here is CASGIPFGGGNTIYF. CDR3 DNA: TGTGCTAGTGGTATCCCCTTTGGAGGCGGAAACACCATATATTTT.

This clonotype occurred many times. The chain links TRBV24-1 to TRBJ2-5; TRBD2 is a possible D gene (6 bases). The ends were cut back, 1 base at V and 5 bases at J, with 10 bases in the middle. Germline CDR1 is KGHDR and CDR2 is SFDVKD. This CDR3 region has 14 residues. The CDR3 sequence is CATSDLGTAETQYF. CDR3 nucleotides: TGTGCCACCAGTGATTTAGGGACTGCGGAGACCCAGTACTTC.

The table lists this clonotype with many counts. The rearrangement joins TRBV28 to TRBJ1-4; tentative D call: TRBD1 (5 bases). V lost 6 bases and J 8 bases, leaving 16 bases between the germline ends. The CDR3 loop spans 14 amino acids. Germline V gene lookup returns CDR1 MDHEN and CDR2 SYDVKM. This CDR3 is CASSPGTAAEKLFF. In nucleotides, the CDR3 is TGTGCCAGCAGCCCCGGGACGGCAGCCGAAAAACTGTTTTTT.

The CDR3 coding sequence is TGTGCCAGCAGCTTATGGGTTGAGCAGTTCTTC. This sequence encodes CASSLWVEQFF. The chain joins TRBV5-5 to TRBJ2-1; D not certain. Germline CDR1 is SGHKS and CDR2 is YYEKEE (reference sequence). Trimming cost V 2 bases and J 9 bases, with 6 bases left between them. This CDR3 has 11 amino acids. Filled out from reference TRBV5-5 and TRBJ2-1, the complete variable domain reads DAGVTQSPTHLIKTRGQQVTLRCSPISGHKSVSWYQQVLGQGPQFIFQYYEKEERGRGNFPDRFSARQFPNYSSELNVNALLLGDSALYLCASSLWVEQFFGPGTRLTVL.

This clonotype turned up a few times. The chain carries TRBV24-1 and TRBJ1-1, with D uncertain. Trimming removed 3 bases at V and 11 bases at J, with 9 bases between. This CDR3 has 11 residues. Looked up from germline, CDR1 is KGHDR and CDR2 is SFDVKD. CDR3 coding DNA: TGTGCCACCAGTGATCACGTGCGGGCTTTCTTT. This encodes CATSDHVRAFF.

This clonotype appeared a few times. The chain recombines TRBV4-1 with TRBJ2-3; either TRBD1 or TRBD2 may supply D (5 bases each). The V end was cut by 2 bases, the J end by 5 bases, with 11 bases between. Looked up from germline, CDR1 is MGHRA and CDR2 is YSYEKL. CDR3 length: 14 amino acids. CDR3 sequence reads: CASSQTLRGDTQYF. CDR3 nucleotide sequence: TGCGCCAGCAGCCAAACCCTGAGGGGAGATACGCAGTATTTT.

This clonotype showed up many times. The gene calls are TRBV7-9 and TRBJ2-1; 12 bases agree with TRBD2. This CDR3 is built from 16 residues. V shed 1 base and J 7 bases; nucleotides not matched to a gene: 5. Germline values: CDR1 SEHNR, CDR2 FQNEAQ (reference sequence). The CDR3 here is CASSLGPSGRANEQFF. The CDR3 coding sequence is TGTGCCAGCAGCTTAGGCCCTAGCGGGAGGGCGAATGAGCAGTTCTTC. Based on the CDR3 plus reference TRBV7-9 and TRBJ2-1, the full variable domain is DTGVSQNPRHKITKRGQNVTFRCDPISEHNRLYWYRQTLGQGPEFLTYFQNEAQLEKSRLLSDRFSAERPKGSFSTLEIQRTEQGDSAMYLCASSLGPSGRANEQFFGPGTRLTVL.

This clonotype was seen more than once but under ten times. The chain combines TRBV6-2 or TRBV6-3 with TRBJ1-1; 9 bases line up with TRBD1. The junction had 12 bases not matched to a gene; V was cut back by 6 bases and J by 1 base. The CDR3 is 17 residues long. Germline CDR1 is MNHEY and CDR2 is SVGEGT. Here the CDR3 reads CASRSINRGRENTEAFF. The CDR3 DNA reads as TGTGCCAGCAGAAGTATTAACAGGGGGCGGGAGAACACTGAAGCTTTCTTT.

The chain couples TRBV5-4 to TRBJ2-4; D is perhaps TRBD1 or TRBD2 (5 bases each). This CDR3 has 12 residues. Trimming took 3 bases from V and 14 from J, leaving 15 bases between them. In germline, CDR1 is SGHNT, CDR2 YYREEE (reference sequence). As DNA, the CDR3 is TGTGCCAGCAGCTGGGGCCGGCGGGCGGAGTACTTC. Translated, it gives CASSWGRRAEYF.

This clonotype was found a few times. The CDR3 reads CSASPGLWNYGYTF. In nucleotides, the CDR3 is TGCAGTGCTAGCCCGGGGCTCTGGAACTATGGCTACACCTTC. The rearrangement uses TRBV20-1 and TRBJ1-2, with a weak D call TRBD1 (5 bases). Germline lookup yields CDR1 DFQATT and CDR2 SNEGSKA (reference sequence). Trimming took off 3 bases at V and 2 bases at J, with 13 bases between the two ends. The CDR3 loop spans 14 amino acids.

The chain recombines TRBV10-2 with TRBJ1-4; D gene uncertain. The germline gives CDR1 WSHSY, CDR2 SAAADI. Deletions cut 4 bases from V and 5 bases from J, with 5 bases between. The CDR3 is made up of 12 amino acids. The CDR3 DNA sequence: TGCGCCAGCAGTGGAAGGAATGAAAAACTGTTTTTT. Translation gives CASSGRNEKLFF.